Listed below are T cell receptor beta chains from one sample, sequenced in a study of glioma-infiltrating T cells after dendritic cell vaccination. Clones were sequenced by immunoSEQ multiplex PCR, and TCRdb holds only the in-frame ones, with some missing. This sample has tens of thousands of clones; roughly 80% occur once, and the top ten carry 2.1%. The specimen was blood, collected before dendritic cell vaccination. The receptor set was obtained from a human donor with glioblastoma. Each CDR3 is given with its conserved first and last residue. The order of the fields is J gene, D gene, V gene, CDR3 DNA, CDR3 protein. The D gene is left open where the match is weak.

TRBJ1-5	TRBD1	TRBV5-1	TGCGCCAGCAGAGAGACAGGGGGTTGGGGTCAGCCCCAGCATTTT	CASRETGGWGQPQHF
TRBJ2-5	.	TRBV5-1	TGCGCCAGCAGCTGGACCAAGGGGAACCAAGAGACCCAGTACTTC	CASSWTKGNQETQYF
TRBJ1-4	TRBD1	TRBV5-4	TGTGCCAGCAGCTCGAGAGGACAGGGGGCGCGTGCTAATGAAAAACTGTTTTTT	CASSSRGQGARANEKLFF
TRBJ2-5	TRBD2	TRBV10-3	TGTGCCATCAGTGAGTTGACTAGCGGGAGGAGGACCCAGTACTTC	CAISELTSGRRTQYF
TRBJ1-4	.	TRBV19	TGTGCCAGTAGTATCCCGGGTACAACTAATGAAAAACTGTTTTTT	CASSIPGTTNEKLFF
TRBJ1-1	.	TRBV5-1	TGCGCCAGCAGCTTGGAGGGGGTGGGGGACACTGAAGCTTTCTTT	CASSLEGVGDTEAFF
TRBJ2-7	.	TRBV2	TGTGCCAGCAGTGTGGGTCTAGGCCGCTACGAGCAGTACTTC	CASSVGLGRYEQYF
TRBJ1-5	.	TRBV27	TGTGCCAGCAGTTCCGACAGTTTCAGCAATCAGCCCCAGCATTTT	CASSSDSFSNQPQHF
TRBJ1-4	.	TRBV5-1	TGCGCCAGCAGCTCAGGGGCAACTAATGAAAAACTGTTTTTT	CASSSGATNEKLFF
TRBJ1-6	TRBD1	TRBV7-2	TGTGCCAGCAGGATTACAGGGGTATCCTATAATTCACCCCTCCACTTT	CASRITGVSYNSPLHF
TRBJ2-5	TRBD1	TRBV5-1	TGCGCCACCTCAAGAGGGACAGACATAGAGACCCAGTACTTC	CATSRGTDIETQYF
TRBJ2-7	TRBD1	TRBV7-2	TGTGCCAGCAGCCCGACAGGGGCCCCCTACGAGCAGTACTTC	CASSPTGAPYEQYF
TRBJ2-5	.	TRBV19	TGTGCCAGTAGTATACAGGGATTTGAGACCCAGTACTTC	CASSIQGFETQYF
TRBJ1-2	.	TRBV5-6	TGTGCCAGCAGCGCTCACACGGGCTATGGCTACACCTTC	CASSAHTGYGYTF
TRBJ1-1	.	TRBV6-1	TGTGCCAGCAAAGACAGGTTCCAAGGCAAAGCTGAAGCTTTCTTT	CASKDRFQGKAEAFF
TRBJ2-3	TRBD2	TRBV7-9	TGTGCCAGCAGCTCCGATCTAGCGGGGGCAGATACGCAGTATTTT	CASSSDLAGADTQYF